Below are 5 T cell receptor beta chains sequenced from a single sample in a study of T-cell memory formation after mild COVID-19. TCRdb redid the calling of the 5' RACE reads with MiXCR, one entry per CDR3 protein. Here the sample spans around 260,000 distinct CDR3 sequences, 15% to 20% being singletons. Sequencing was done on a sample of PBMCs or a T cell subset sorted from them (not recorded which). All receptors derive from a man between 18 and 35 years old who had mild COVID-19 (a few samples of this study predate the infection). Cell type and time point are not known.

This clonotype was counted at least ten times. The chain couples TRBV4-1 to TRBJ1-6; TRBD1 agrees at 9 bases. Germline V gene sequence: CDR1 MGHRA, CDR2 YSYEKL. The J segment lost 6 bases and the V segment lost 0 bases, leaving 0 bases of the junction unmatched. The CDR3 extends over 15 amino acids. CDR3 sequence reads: CASSQEGQGNSPLHF. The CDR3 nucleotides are TGCGCCAGCAGCCAAGAGGGACAGGGTAATTCACCCCTCCACTTT.

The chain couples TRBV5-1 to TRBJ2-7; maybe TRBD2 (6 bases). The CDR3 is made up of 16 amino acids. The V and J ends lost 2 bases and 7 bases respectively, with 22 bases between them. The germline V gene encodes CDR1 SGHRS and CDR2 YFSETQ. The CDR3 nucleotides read TGCGCCAGCAGCTTAGGGGCGCGACTAGACGGGGATGAGCAGTACTTC. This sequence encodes CASSLGARLDGDEQYF. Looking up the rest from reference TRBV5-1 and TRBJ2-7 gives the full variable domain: KAGVTQTPRYLIKTRGQQVTLSCSPISGHRSVSWYQQTPGQGLQFLFEYFSETQRNKGNFPGRFSGRQFSNSRSEMNVSTLELGDSALYLCASSLGARLDGDEQYFGPGTRLTVT.

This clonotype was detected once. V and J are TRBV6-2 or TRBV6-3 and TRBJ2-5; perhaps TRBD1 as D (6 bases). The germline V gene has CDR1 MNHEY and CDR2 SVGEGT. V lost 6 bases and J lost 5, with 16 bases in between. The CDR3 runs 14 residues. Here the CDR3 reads CASRRTVMAETQYF. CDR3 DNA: TGTGCCAGCAGAAGGACAGTCATGGCGGAGACCCAGTACTTC.

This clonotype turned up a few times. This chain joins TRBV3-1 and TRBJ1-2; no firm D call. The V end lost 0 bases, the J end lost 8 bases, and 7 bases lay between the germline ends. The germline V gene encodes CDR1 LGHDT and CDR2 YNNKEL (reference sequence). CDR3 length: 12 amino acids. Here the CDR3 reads CASSQEQRGYTF. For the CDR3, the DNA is TGTGCCAGCAGCCAAGAGCAAAGGGGCTACACCTTC. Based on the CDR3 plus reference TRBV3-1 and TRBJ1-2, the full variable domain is DTAVSQTPKYLVTQMGNDKSIKCEQNLGHDTMYWYKQDSKKFLKIMFSYNNKELIINETVPNRFSPKSPDKAHLNLHINSLELGDSAVYFCASSQEQRGYTFGSGTRLTVV.

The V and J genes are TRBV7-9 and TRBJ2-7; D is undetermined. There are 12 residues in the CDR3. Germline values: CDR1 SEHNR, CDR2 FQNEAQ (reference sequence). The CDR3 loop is CVCYKSSYEQYV. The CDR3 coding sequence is TGTGTGTGTTACAAGAGCTCCTACGAGCAGTACGTC.